The 22 T cell receptor beta chains below come from one sample, sequenced in a study of blood T cell repertoires in COVID-19. TCRdb keeps only in-frame clones here, not all; method: immunoSEQ multiplex PCR. This sample carries more than 350,000 clones, 87% of them seen once, and the ten largest clones take roughly a tenth. The sample was PBMCs or T cells enriched from blood (not recorded which). The receptors come from a woman between 45 and 60 years old who had recovered from COVID-19.

This chain links TRBV28 with TRBJ2-1; weak D call: TRBD2 (6 bases). The CDR3 totals 13 residues. Germline CDR1 is MDHEN and CDR2 is SYDVKM. V gave up 3 bases and J gave up 9 bases, with 12 bases separating them. The CDR3 DNA sequence: TGTGCCAGCAGTTTCATGGGGCGGGGTGAGCAGTTCTTC. Encoded protein: CASSFMGRGEQFF.

The chain uses TRBV27 and TRBJ2-2; TRBD2 agrees at 8 bases. The ends lost 6 bases at V and 4 bases at J; junction bases unmatched: 10. The CDR3 consists of 16 residues. Germline CDR1 reads MNHEY; CDR2 reads SMNVEV (reference sequence). CDR3 amino acids: CASSPSGTRTTGELFF. As DNA, the CDR3 is TGTGCCAGCAGCCCTTCGGGGACTAGGACCACCGGGGAGCTGTTTTTT.

This rearrangement joins TRBV4-1 to TRBJ2-3; TRBD2 aligns across 8 bases. The CDR3 runs 17 residues. Germline lookup yields CDR1 MGHRA and CDR2 YSYEKL. The trim removed 4 bases at V and 2 bases at J, leaving 11 bases unmatched. The CDR3 here is CASSRKSRGGITDTQYF. The CDR3 nucleotides are TGCGCCAGCAGCCGCAAAAGCCGGGGGGGCATCACAGATACGCAGTATTTT.

This chain uses TRBV19 with TRBJ2-4; weak D call: TRBD1 (6 bases). This CDR3 spans 16 amino acids. Trimming removed 8 bases at V and 2 bases at J, with 19 bases between. Germline V gene sequence: CDR1 LNHDA, CDR2 SQIVND (reference sequence). The DNA of the CDR3 is TGTGCCAGTCGACCACAGGGATCAGTATCCAAAAACATTCAGTACTTC. Translation gives CASRPQGSVSKNIQYF.

This rearrangement joins TRBV5-4 to TRBJ1-1; no firm D call. Germline V CDR1 and CDR2: SGHNT, YYREEE (reference sequence). V lost 0 bases to trimming and J lost 2 bases, with 8 bases between them. The CDR3 contains 14 residues. The CDR3 region has the DNA TGTGCCAGCAGCTTGGCCGCAGAAAACACTGAAGCTTTCTTT. The encoded protein is CASSLAAENTEAFF.

V is TRBV13 and J is TRBJ1-1, with TRBD1 as a possible D gene (5 bases). Germline CDR1 and CDR2: PRHDT and FYEKMQ (reference sequence). The CDR3 is 14 amino acids. V was trimmed by 5 bases and J by 7 bases, leaving 17 bases between them. CDR3 amino acids: CASSLGRGMSEAFF. CDR3 coding DNA: TGTGCCAGCAGCCTTGGGAGGGGCATGAGTGAAGCTTTCTTT.

This clone has just one count. This rearrangement joins TRBV6-5 to TRBJ1-1; D is perhaps TRBD1 (6 bases). Germline V CDR1 and CDR2: MNHEY, SVGAGI. V gave up 7 bases and J gave up 0 bases, with 15 bases separating them. The CDR3 extends over 15 amino acids. CDR3 DNA sequence: TGTGCCAGCAATCCCAGGGGATATTTGAACACTGAAGCTTTCTTT. Translating gives CASNPRGYLNTEAFF.

The chain couples TRBV12-3 or TRBV12-4 to TRBJ1-6; TRBD1 might be the D (5 bases). V lost 6 bases and J 7 bases, leaving 10 bases between the germline ends. The CDR3 runs to 13 residues. Here the CDR3 DNA reads TGTGCCAGCAGCACCAAGGGGAATTCACCCCTCCACTTT. Translation gives CASSTKGNSPLHF.

The chain has TRBV10-3 and TRBJ1-1; D uncertain. This CDR3 is built from 13 residues. Germline CDR1 and CDR2: ENHRY and SYGVKD. Trimming cost V 3 bases and J 4 bases, with 9 bases left between them. CDR3 loop: CAISDEESTEAFF. The CDR3 DNA reads as TGTGCCATCAGTGATGAGGAGAGCACTGAAGCTTTCTTT.

The chain employs TRBV12-3 or TRBV12-4 and TRBJ1-1; D might be TRBD1 (5 bases). V dropped 5 bases and J dropped 7 bases, with 14 bases sitting between them. CDR3 size: 13 residues. DNA for the CDR3: TGTGCCAGCAGTGCGGCAGGGAGGGGTGAAGCTTTCTTT. It yields the protein CASSAAGRGEAFF.

V is TRBV2 and J is TRBJ1-1; possibly TRBD1 for D (6 bases). The CDR3 is 16 residues long. With 5 bases removed from V and 6 bases from J, the gap between germline ends came to 22 bases. The germline CDR1 and CDR2 sequences are SNHLY and FYNNEI. The chain's CDR3 is CASSSGDPPALSEAFF. The CDR3 nucleotides read TGTGCCAGCAGTTCAGGGGACCCCCCAGCTTTGTCTGAAGCTTTCTTT.

The rearrangement uses TRBV5-5 and TRBJ2-6; 8 positions agree with TRBD1. Per the germline V gene, CDR1 is SGHKS and CDR2 is YYEKEE (reference sequence). The CDR3 is 17 amino acids. V lost 2 bases, J lost 5 bases, and 9 bases stayed unmatched. CDR3 sequence reads: CASSLIRGQSWANVLTF. The CDR3 bases are TGTGCCAGCAGCTTAATCAGGGGGCAGAGTTGGGCCAACGTCCTGACTTTC.

The rearrangement uses TRBV10-3 and TRBJ1-5; the D gene is possibly TRBD1 (6 bases). Germline V CDR1 and CDR2: ENHRY, SYGVKD. The CDR3 length is 14 residues. V was trimmed by 4 bases and J by 6 bases, leaving 13 bases between them. The CDR3: CAISGGQDGQPQHF. The DNA for the CDR3 is TGTGCCATCAGTGGGGGGCAGGACGGTCAGCCCCAGCATTTT.

The genes are TRBV7-2 and TRBJ1-1; D is unresolved. Germline V gene data show CDR1 as SGHTA and CDR2 as FQGNSA. V was pared by 3 bases and J by 0 bases, with 17 bases between. CDR3 size: 17 residues. CDR3 nucleotides: TGTGCCAGCAGCTTTTCCGGCGCTAGATCCATGAACACTGAAGCTTTCTTT. Translation: CASSFSGARSMNTEAFF.

In this sample, this clone turned up once. The chain employs TRBV24-1 and TRBJ2-1; perhaps TRBD2 as D (6 bases). Trimming cost V 5 bases and J 6 bases, with 19 bases left between them. This CDR3 spans 16 amino acids. The germline gives CDR1 KGHDR, CDR2 SFDVKD. The CDR3 DNA reads as TGTGCCACCAGTGCCTTGTACGGGGGTCCTAGCAATGAGCAGTTCTTC. Protein sequence: CATSALYGGPSNEQFF.

The rearrangement joins TRBV6-2 or TRBV6-3 to TRBJ1-5; weak D call: TRBD1 (5 bases). Trimming took off 0 bases at V and 5 bases at J, with 14 bases between the two ends. The germline V gene encodes CDR1 MNHEY and CDR2 SVGEGT. The CDR3 has 16 residues. The CDR3 protein is CASSYSRGYEYQPQHF. DNA for the CDR3: TGTGCCAGCAGTTACTCGCGGGGGTATGAGTATCAGCCCCAGCATTTT.

The chain is built from TRBV12-3 or TRBV12-4 and TRBJ1-4; TRBD1 matches at 7 bases. The CDR3 loop spans 12 amino acids. J gave up 10 bases and V 10 bases, and 9 bases lay outside the gene matches. For the CDR3, the DNA is TGTGCCACCACTCGACAGGGCGGAAAACTGTTTTTT. Its translation: CATTRQGGKLFF.

This clone was seen a single time. The rearrangement joins TRBV9 to TRBJ1-1, with D unclear. The CDR3 extends over 16 amino acids. Germline CDR1 SGDLS, CDR2 YYNGEE. The V end was cut by 4 bases, the J end by 4 bases, with 20 bases between. CDR3 bases: TGTGCCAGCAGCTCGAGTCCCCCCGGGGAGGGCACTGAAGCTTTCTTT. This sequence encodes CASSSSPPGEGTEAFF.

The sample holds one count of this clone. J is TRBJ1-2 and V is TRBV3-1 (or the pseudogene TRBV3-2); 11 nucleotides align to TRBD1. The V gene end was trimmed by 4 bases and the J gene end by 6 bases; junction bases not matched to a gene: 4. Germline lookup yields CDR1 LGHDT and CDR2 YNNKEL (reference sequence). The CDR3 length is 14 residues. The CDR3 reads CASSLLDRGHGYTF. The DNA for the CDR3 is TGTGCCAGCAGCCTCTTGGACAGGGGGCATGGCTACACCTTC.

The rearrangement uses TRBV27 and TRBJ1-2; the D gene is possibly TRBD1 (6 bases). Germline CDR1 MNHEY, CDR2 SMNVEV (reference sequence). The CDR3 spans 13 residues. The V gene lost 6 bases and the J gene lost 7 bases, with 15 bases spanning the gap. In DNA form, the CDR3 reads TGTGCCAGCAGCCTTCAGGGGTTTTCTGGCTACACCTTC. Its translation is CASSLQGFSGYTF.

The chain carries TRBV6-5 and TRBJ2-6, with D perhaps TRBD1 (6 bases). V was cut by 0 bases and J by 4 bases, with 10 bases left in between. The germline V gene encodes CDR1 MNHEY and CDR2 SVGAGI. The CDR3 is 16 residues long. The CDR3 here is CASSYSSGDGANVLTF. CDR3 in DNA: TGTGCCAGCAGTTACTCTTCAGGGGACGGGGCCAACGTCCTGACTTTC.

The chain employs TRBV30 and TRBJ2-7, with D perhaps matching TRBD1 (6 bases). V gave up 5 bases and J gave up 3 bases, with 8 bases separating them. CDR1 and CDR2 from the germline V gene are GTSNPN and SVGIG (reference sequence). The CDR3 has 11 residues. DNA for the CDR3: TGTGCCTGGGGGACAATCTACGAGCAGTACTTC. Translation gives CAWGTIYEQYF.